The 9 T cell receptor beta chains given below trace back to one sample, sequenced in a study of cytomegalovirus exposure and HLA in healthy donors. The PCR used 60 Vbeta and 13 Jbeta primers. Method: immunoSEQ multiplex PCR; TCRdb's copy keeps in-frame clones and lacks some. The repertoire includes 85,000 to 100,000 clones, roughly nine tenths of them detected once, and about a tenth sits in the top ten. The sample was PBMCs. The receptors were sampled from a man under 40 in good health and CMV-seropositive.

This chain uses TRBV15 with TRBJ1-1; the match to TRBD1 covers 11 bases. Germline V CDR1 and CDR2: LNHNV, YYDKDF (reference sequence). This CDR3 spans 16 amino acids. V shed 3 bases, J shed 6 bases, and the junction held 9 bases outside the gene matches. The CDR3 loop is CATSSAGTGGRAEAFF. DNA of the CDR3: TGTGCCACCAGCAGCGCCGGGACAGGGGGTCGCGCTGAAGCTTTCTTT.

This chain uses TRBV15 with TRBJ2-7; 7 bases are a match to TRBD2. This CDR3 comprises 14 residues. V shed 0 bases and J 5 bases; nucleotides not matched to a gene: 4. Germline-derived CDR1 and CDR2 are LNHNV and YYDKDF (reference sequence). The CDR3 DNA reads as TGTGCCACCAGCAGAGATGGGGGGGTGGACGAGCAGTACTTC. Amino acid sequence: CATSRDGGVDEQYF.

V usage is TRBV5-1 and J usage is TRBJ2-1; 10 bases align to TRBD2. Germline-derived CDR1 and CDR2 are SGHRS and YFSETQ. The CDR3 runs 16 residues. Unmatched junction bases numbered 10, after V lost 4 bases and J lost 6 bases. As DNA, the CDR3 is TGCGCCAGCAGCCCCTTGGCTAGCGGGAGTCCCAATGAGCAGTTCTTC. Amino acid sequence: CASSPLASGSPNEQFF.

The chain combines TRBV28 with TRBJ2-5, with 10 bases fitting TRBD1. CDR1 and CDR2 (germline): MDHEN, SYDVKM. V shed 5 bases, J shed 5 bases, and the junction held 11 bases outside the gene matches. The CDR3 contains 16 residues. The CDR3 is CASSTYALGQGETQYF. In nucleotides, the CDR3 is TGTGCCAGCAGTACCTACGCTTTGGGACAGGGGGAGACCCAGTACTTC.

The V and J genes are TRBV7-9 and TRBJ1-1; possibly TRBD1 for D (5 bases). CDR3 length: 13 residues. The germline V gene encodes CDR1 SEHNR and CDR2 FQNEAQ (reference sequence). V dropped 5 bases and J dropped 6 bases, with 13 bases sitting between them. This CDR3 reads CASSPRPGAEAFF. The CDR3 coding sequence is TGTGCCAGCAGCCCCAGACCGGGGGCTGAAGCTTTCTTT. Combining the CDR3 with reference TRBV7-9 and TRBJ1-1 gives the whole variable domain DTGVSQNPRHKITKRGQNVTFRCDPISEHNRLYWYRQTLGQGPEFLTYFQNEAQLEKSRLLSDRFSAERPKGSFSTLEIQRTEQGDSAMYLCASSPRPGAEAFFGQGTRLTVV.

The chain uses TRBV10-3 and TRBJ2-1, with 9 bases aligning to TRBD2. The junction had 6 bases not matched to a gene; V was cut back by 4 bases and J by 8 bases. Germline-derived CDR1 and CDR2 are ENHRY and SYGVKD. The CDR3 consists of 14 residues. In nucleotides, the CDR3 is TGTGCCATCAGTGGGGGACTAGCTGGCGATGAGCAGTTCTTC. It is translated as CAISGGLAGDEQFF.

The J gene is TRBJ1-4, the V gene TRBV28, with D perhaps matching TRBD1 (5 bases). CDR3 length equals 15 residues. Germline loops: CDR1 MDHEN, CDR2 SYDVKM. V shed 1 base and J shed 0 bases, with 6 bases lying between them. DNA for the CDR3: TGTGCCAGCAGTTTATCAGGGTCAACTAATGAAAAACTGTTTTTT. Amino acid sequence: CASSLSGSTNEKLFF.

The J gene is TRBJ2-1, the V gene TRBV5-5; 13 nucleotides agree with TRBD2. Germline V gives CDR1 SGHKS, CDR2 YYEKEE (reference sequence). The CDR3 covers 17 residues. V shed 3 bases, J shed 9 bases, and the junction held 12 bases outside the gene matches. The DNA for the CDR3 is TGTGCCAGCAGCTGGGTGACGACTAGCGGGAGGTCGGTTGAGCAGTTCTTC. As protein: CASSWVTTSGRSVEQFF.

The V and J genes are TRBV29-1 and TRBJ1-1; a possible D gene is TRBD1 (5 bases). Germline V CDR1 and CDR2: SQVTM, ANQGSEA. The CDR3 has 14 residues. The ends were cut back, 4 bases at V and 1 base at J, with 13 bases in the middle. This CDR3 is CSVALPTANTEAFF. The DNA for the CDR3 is TGCAGCGTTGCCCTCCCGACAGCGAACACTGAAGCTTTCTTT.